These 20 T cell receptor beta chains came from one sample sequenced in a study of T cell changes during pregnancy in multiple sclerosis. The protocol was immunoSEQ multiplex PCR, while the TCRdb copy is restricted to in-frame clones and leaves out a portion. The table has some 60,000 clones, about nine tenths seen once. The sequencing here drew on peripheral blood, taken in the second trimester of pregnancy. These TCRs come from a female donor with multiple sclerosis, enrolled in a pregnancy study.

This clone has only one observation. The chain is built from TRBV6-5 and TRBJ2-3; possible D gene TRBD1, 5 bases. Germline loops: CDR1 MNHEY, CDR2 SVGAGI. Trimming left V 6 bases short and J 2 bases short, with 12 bases between. The CDR3 length is 14 residues. CDR3 nucleotides: TGTGCCAGCAGGGGGCCGAATCCCACAGATACGCAGTATTTT. Translation gives CASRGPNPTDTQYF.

This chain connects TRBV5-1 to TRBJ2-5, with 8 bases matching TRBD2. The CDR3 is made up of 14 amino acids. Germline CDR1 reads SGHRS; CDR2 reads YFSETQ. After removal of 4 bases from V and 4 bases from J, the junction contained 6 bases not matched to a gene. DNA of the CDR3: TGCGCCAGCAGCCAAATGAGCGGGGGAGAGACCCAGTACTTC. This translates into CASSQMSGGETQYF.

The genes are TRBV6-6 and TRBJ2-1, with no clear D. CDR1 is MNHNY and CDR2 is SVGAGI in the germline V gene (reference sequence). The CDR3 loop spans 15 amino acids. V was trimmed by 0 bases and J by 6 bases, leaving 12 bases between them. The CDR3 loop reads CASSYSPGGVNEQFF. The CDR3 nucleotides read TGTGCCAGCAGTTACTCACCCGGCGGCGTCAATGAGCAGTTCTTC.

The V call is TRBV2, the J call TRBJ1-5; D not resolved. V was shortened by 2 bases and J by 7 bases, with 6 bases between the two germline ends. This CDR3 has 12 residues. Germline CDR1 is SNHLY and CDR2 is FYNNEI. The CDR3 loop is CASSELMQPQHF. CDR3 DNA: TGTGCCAGCAGTGAATTAATGCAGCCCCAGCATTTT.

The chain links TRBV19 to TRBJ1-2, with 8 nucleotides matching TRBD1. Germline V gives CDR1 LNHDA, CDR2 SQIVND (reference sequence). With 6 bases clipped from V and 7 bases from J, the junction kept 7 bases outside the gene matches. The CDR3 has 13 amino acids. CDR3 coding DNA: TGTGCCAGTAGAGGGCAGGGGGCGCGTGGCTACACCTTC. It encodes CASRGQGARGYTF.

The CDR3 reads CASSAPFVYGAGYGYTF. The CDR3 nucleotides are TGTGCCAGCAGTGCCCCCTTTGTGTACGGCGCGGGCTATGGCTACACCTTC. The V call is TRBV6-4, the J call TRBJ1-2; D call uncertain. The CDR3 is 17 amino acids. Germline V gives CDR1 MRHNA, CDR2 SNTAGT. V lost 4 bases to trimming and J lost 4 bases, with 22 bases between them.

The V call is TRBV4-2, the J call TRBJ2-7; D is undetermined. V lost 3 bases and J 2 bases, leaving 11 bases between the germline ends. CDR1 and CDR2 (germline): LGHNA, YNFKEQ. This CDR3 is 14 amino acids long. The CDR3, as DNA: TGTGCCAGCAGCCAGATACCCGGAGCCTACGAGCAGTACTTC. Its translation: CASSQIPGAYEQYF.

The chain uses TRBV18 and TRBJ2-2; 11 positions agree with TRBD1. In germline, CDR1 is KGHSH, CDR2 LQKENI. V shed 6 bases and J 3 bases; nucleotides not matched to a gene: 0. This CDR3 is 14 amino acids long. The CDR3: CASSGQGDTGELFF. The DNA of the CDR3 is TGTGCCAGCTCGGGACAGGGGGACACCGGGGAGCTGTTTTTT.

The chain combines TRBV19 with TRBJ2-3, with 9 bases lining up with TRBD2. This CDR3 spans 15 amino acids. Germline V gene data show CDR1 as LNHDA and CDR2 as SQIVND (reference sequence). J was trimmed by 4 bases and V by 7 bases; bases with no gene match: 9. CDR3 loop: CASKRGLAGSDTQYF. In nucleotides, the CDR3 is TGTGCCAGTAAACGGGGCCTAGCGGGGTCAGATACGCAGTATTTT.

The J gene is TRBJ2-3, the V gene TRBV5-1; tentative D call: TRBD2 (7 bases). With 6 bases removed from V and 3 bases from J, the gap between germline ends came to 20 bases. The CDR3 is made up of 16 amino acids. Germline lookup yields CDR1 SGHRS and CDR2 YFSETQ. CDR3: CASTGGRGRLTDTQYF. The CDR3 bases are TGCGCCAGCACCGGGGGGCGGGGCAGGCTAACAGATACGCAGTATTTT.

DNA of the CDR3: TGTGCCAGTAGTCCAAGGGGGACTAGCGGGGGAGCCTACGAGCAGTACTTC. It encodes CASSPRGTSGGAYEQYF. The V call is TRBV19, the J call TRBJ2-7; 14 bases line up with TRBD2. CDR1 LNHDA and CDR2 SQIVND come from the germline V gene (reference sequence). V lost 5 bases, J lost 2 bases, and 8 bases stayed unmatched. CDR3 length: 17 residues.

The chain couples TRBV7-3 to TRBJ1-1, with TRBD1 matching over 7 bases. From germline, CDR1 is SGHTA and CDR2 FQGTGA. CDR3 size: 13 residues. V dropped 1 base and J dropped 8; count of bases not matched to a gene: 4. Here the CDR3 DNA reads TGTGCCAGCAGCTTAAACCGGGACAGAGAAGCTTTCTTT. Its protein product is CASSLNRDREAFF. The variable domain in full, with the rest retrieved from reference TRBV7-3 and TRBJ1-1, is GAGVSQTPSNKVTEKGKYVELRCDPISGHTALYWYRQSLGQGPEFLIYFQGTGAADDSGLPNDRFFAVRPEGSVSTLKIQRTERGDSAVYLCASSLNRDREAFFGQGTRLTVV.

This clone was counted a few times. The chain carries TRBV19 and TRBJ1-5, with 9 bases that match TRBD1. Germline trimming cut 7 bases from V and 11 bases from J; bases unmatched to any gene: 18. Germline lookup yields CDR1 LNHDA and CDR2 SQIVND (reference sequence). The CDR3 runs 16 residues. For the CDR3, the DNA is TGTGCCAGTATAGCCGGGACAGGGAAGTTGGGAATGACCCAGCATTTT. Its protein is CASIAGTGKLGMTQHF. Complete variable domain (other parts from reference TRBV19 and TRBJ1-5): DGGITQSPKYLFRKEGQNVTLSCEQNLNHDAMYWYRQDPGQGLRLIYYSQIVNDFQKGDIAEGYSVSREKKESFPLTVTSAQKNPTAFYLCASIAGTGKLGMTQHFGDGTRLSIL.

This clone has a single count. The CDR3 bases are TGTGCCAGCAGCCCTATACAGGGAAACACCATATATTTT. The encoded protein is CASSPIQGNTIYF. The chain couples TRBV7-3 to TRBJ1-3, with D unclear. CDR1 SGHTA and CDR2 FQGTGA come from the germline V gene. The ends were cut back, 5 bases at V and 4 bases at J, with 9 bases in the middle. The CDR3 runs to 13 residues.

The J gene is TRBJ2-1, the V gene TRBV6-5; possible D gene TRBD2, 5 bases. From germline, CDR1 is MNHEY and CDR2 SVGAGI. CDR3 size: 16 residues. V gave up 4 bases and J gave up 1 base, with 14 bases separating them. For the CDR3, the DNA is TGTGCCAGCAGTTCGATTCCCCGGGGTTCCTACAATGAGCAGTTCTTC. Its translation is CASSSIPRGSYNEQFF.

The chain couples TRBV2 to TRBJ1-6, with D possibly matching TRBD1 (5 bases). Per germline, CDR1 SNHLY and CDR2 FYNNEI. The CDR3 covers 13 residues. The V gene lost 10 bases and the J gene lost 11 bases, with 18 bases spanning the gap. CDR3 protein: CATSGLQTAPLHF. CDR3 bases: TGTGCCACCTCGGGACTGCAAACTGCACCCCTCCACTTT.

The chain joins TRBV27 to TRBJ1-1, with 8 bases fitting TRBD1. V dropped 5 bases and J dropped 0; count of bases not matched to a gene: 14. Germline V lookup: CDR1 MNHEY, CDR2 SMNVEV (reference sequence). The CDR3 spans 18 residues. CDR3 amino acids: CASSRDRPSTYVNTEAFF. CDR3 coding DNA: TGTGCCAGCAGTAGGGACAGGCCGTCCACTTATGTGAACACTGAAGCTTTCTTT.

Details on this clone: Distinct nucleotide sequences in the sample also encode this CDR3. DNA for the CDR3: TGCGCCAGCAGCCAAGTGGGCACTAGCGGGACAGATACGCAGTATTTT. Amino acid sequence: CASSQVGTSGTDTQYF. This chain joins TRBV4-3 and TRBJ2-3; 9 bases map to TRBD2. This CDR3 spans 16 amino acids. V dropped 1 base and J dropped 3; count of bases not matched to a gene: 5. The V gene's germline CDR1 is LGHNA and CDR2 YSLEER.

The chain links TRBV5-1 to TRBJ2-1; 8 nucleotides align to TRBD1. The germline gives CDR1 SGHRS, CDR2 YFSETQ. The V gene end was trimmed by 4 bases and the J gene end by 7 bases; junction bases not matched to a gene: 7. The length of the CDR3 is 14 residues. In nucleotides, the CDR3 is TGCGCCAGCAGCCTGGGGACAGGTGGGAATGAGCAGTTCTTC. This encodes CASSLGTGGNEQFF.

J is TRBJ2-5 and V is TRBV27; D may be TRBD1 (6 bases). Trimming took 2 bases from V and 2 from J, leaving 12 bases between them. The CDR3 is 15 amino acids. Looked up from germline, CDR1 is MNHEY and CDR2 is SMNVEV (reference sequence). The CDR3, as DNA: TGTGCCAGCAGTTTAAGGGCCCAGGGGCAAGAGACCCAGTACTTC. Protein product: CASSLRAQGQETQYF.